Listed here are 18 T cell receptor beta chains from one sample, sequenced in a study of T-cell reconstitution after alpha-beta-depleted transplantation in children. Unique molecular identifiers were incorporated when the TCRbeta library was constructed. MiXCR, applied by TCRdb to the PCR reads, yields one record per CDR3 protein. The top ten hold around 6% of the sample, which has 490,000 or so distinct CDR3 sequences, around 12% seen once. Sample: PBMCs from the stem cell graft donor, taken from the stem cell graft. The receptors shown here come from a human donor who donated a stem cell graft to a child with combined immunodeficiency.

This clonotype has just a few counts. Sequence at one end of the junction differs from germline and may be a read error. This chain connects TRBV29-1 to TRBJ1-2; 7 bases are shared with TRBD1. Germline values: CDR1 SQVTM, CDR2 ANQGSEA. The CDR3 loop spans 19 amino acids. The CDR3 DNA reads as TGCAGCGTGGAAGGGCCCAACAGAGGGGGCCTCCTAGCTAACTATGGCTACACCTTC. This encodes CSVEGPNRGGLLANYGYTF.

The chain carries TRBV6-2 or TRBV6-3 and TRBJ1-2, with 11 bases that match TRBD1. This CDR3 is 13 amino acids long. J was trimmed by 7 bases and V by 7 bases; bases with no gene match: 5. Germline V gene data show CDR1 as MNHEY and CDR2 as SVGEGT. The CDR3 bases are TGTGCCAGCACCGGGACAGGGGGAGGTGGCTACACCTTC. Amino acids: CASTGTGGGGYTF.

The V gene is TRBV28, the J gene TRBJ1-1, with no clear D. This CDR3 spans 12 amino acids. Germline CDR1 is MDHEN and CDR2 is SYDVKM. V lost 3 bases, J lost 5 bases, and 7 bases lay in between. CDR3 protein: CASSFGWTEAFF. The CDR3 DNA reads as TGTGCCAGCAGTTTCGGTTGGACTGAAGCTTTCTTT.

The rearrangement links TRBV29-1 to TRBJ2-1, with 8 bases matching TRBD1. This CDR3 comprises 14 residues. J was trimmed by 3 bases and V by 6 bases; bases with no gene match: 7. Germline-derived CDR1 and CDR2 are SQVTM and ANQGSEA. DNA for the CDR3: TGCAGCGTGCGGGTGACAGGGGACTACAATGAGCAGTTCTTC. Translation: CSVRVTGDYNEQFF.

This clonotype occurred a few times. The chain is built from TRBV7-8 and TRBJ2-2; the D gene is possibly TRBD2 (6 bases). This CDR3 contains 16 residues. The V and J ends lost 5 bases and 6 bases respectively, with 19 bases between them. The germline CDR1 and CDR2 sequences are SGHVS and FQNEAQ. The CDR3 region is CASSPPLARGAGELFF. DNA of the CDR3: TGTGCCAGCAGCCCCCCTCTCGCGCGCGGGGCCGGGGAGCTGTTTTTT. The variable domain in full, completed from reference TRBV7-8 and TRBJ2-2, reads GAGVSQSPRYKVAKRGQDVALRCDPISGHVSLFWYQQALGQGPEFLTYFQNEAQLDKSGLPSDRFFAERPEGSVSTLKIQRTQQEDSAVYLCASSPPLARGAGELFFGEGSRLTVL.

The V call is TRBV15, the J call TRBJ2-1; the D is unclear. Germline lookup yields CDR1 LNHNV and CDR2 YYDKDF (reference sequence). V was trimmed by 3 bases and J by 3 bases, leaving 12 bases between them. The CDR3 spans 15 residues. Written as DNA, the CDR3 is TGTGCCACCAGCAGCGGACGGCTGCTCTACAATGAGCAGTTCTTC. This encodes CATSSGRLLYNEQFF.

A note on this clonotype: This may come from a read error, since a much larger clone is one base off. The rearrangement uses TRBV9 and TRBJ2-1; D remains unclear. CDR1 is SGDLS, CDR2 YYNGEE, per germline. This CDR3 region has 13 residues. V was trimmed by 0 bases and J by 9 bases, leaving 10 bases between them. The CDR3 protein is CASSVGVECEQFF. The CDR3 nucleotides are TGTGCCAGCAGCGTAGGGGTGGAGTGTGAGCAGTTCTTC.

This clonotype has a count of ten or more. This rearrangement joins TRBV12-3 or TRBV12-4 to TRBJ2-7; 8 nucleotides align to TRBD1. This CDR3 is 14 amino acids long. V trimming: 5 bases; J trimming: 0 bases; junction bases outside the gene matches: 3. In DNA, the CDR3 is TGTGCCAGCAGTGCAGGGGGCTACTCCTACGAGCAGTACTTC. Translation: CASSAGGYSYEQYF.

This clonotype was counted ten times or more. The rearrangement joins TRBV7-9 to TRBJ2-7; 7 positions match TRBD2. Germline trimming cut 1 base from V and 6 bases from J; bases unmatched to any gene: 3. CDR3 length: 13 amino acids. Germline V gene data show CDR1 as SEHNR and CDR2 as FQNEAQ (reference sequence). The CDR3 DNA reads as TGTGCCAGCAGCTTAGAGGGAGGGATCGAGCAGTACTTC. Amino acid sequence: CASSLEGGIEQYF.

This clonotype was seen only a few times. The rearrangement joins TRBV12-3 or TRBV12-4 to TRBJ2-2; D is possibly TRBD1 (6 bases). The CDR3 covers 15 residues. The V end lost 6 bases, the J end lost 2 bases, and 13 bases lay between the germline ends. This CDR3 reads CASSIQGSNTGELFF. The DNA for the CDR3 is TGTGCCAGCAGCATACAGGGAAGCAACACCGGGGAGCTGTTTTTT.

This clonotype has just a few counts. The J gene is TRBJ1-1, the V gene TRBV5-1, with D uncertain. V shed 2 bases and J shed 0 bases, with 14 bases lying between them. The germline gives CDR1 SGHRS, CDR2 YFSETQ. The CDR3 totals 16 residues. CDR3 loop: CASSLGPQGLNTEAFF. The DNA for the CDR3 is TGCGCCAGCAGCTTAGGACCACAAGGGCTGAACACTGAAGCTTTCTTT.

This clonotype was observed a few times. The V gene is TRBV27, the J gene TRBJ2-7, with 11 bases matching TRBD2. J gave up 3 bases and V 5 bases, and 6 bases lay outside the gene matches. The germline CDR1 and CDR2 sequences are MNHEY and SMNVEV (reference sequence). The CDR3 runs to 15 residues. CDR3 in amino acids: CASSPQGTSGYEQYF. DNA for the CDR3: TGTGCCAGCAGTCCCCAGGGGACTAGCGGCTACGAGCAGTACTTC.

This clonotype was counted at least ten times. The chain carries TRBV12-3 or TRBV12-4 and TRBJ2-1; D may be TRBD1 (6 bases). Trimming took 6 bases from V and 11 from J, leaving 14 bases between them. The CDR3 is 12 amino acids. In nucleotides, the CDR3 is TGTGCCAGCAGCACCAACAGGGAAAAGCAGTTCTTC. Translated, it gives CASSTNREKQFF.

The rearrangement links TRBV30 to TRBJ1-4; no definite D call. The CDR3 is 14 amino acids. Germline V gene lookup returns CDR1 GTSNPN and CDR2 SVGIG (reference sequence). The V end was cut by 7 bases, the J end by 13 bases, with 25 bases between. The CDR3 DNA reads as TGTGCCTTAAACACACTGGGTAAAGCCGAGTTACTGTTTTTT. It codes for CALNTLGKAELLFF.

CDR3 coding DNA: TGTGCCAGCAGCTTCCGAAATTCACCCCTCCACTTT. Residues: CASSFRNSPLHF. V and J are TRBV7-6 and TRBJ1-6, with D hard to call. The V end was cut by 3 bases, the J end by 7 bases, with 4 bases between. CDR1 and CDR2 from the germline V gene are SGHVS and FNYEAQ. This CDR3 is 12 amino acids long.

Only a few counts were recorded for this clonotype. The CDR3 DNA reads as TGCAGTGCTAGAGACGGGAACACTGAAGCTTTCTTT. Protein product: CSARDGNTEAFF. The J gene is TRBJ1-1, the V gene TRBV20-1; D is ambiguous. V was shortened by 0 bases and J by 1 base, with 3 bases between the two germline ends. The CDR3 extends over 12 amino acids. CDR1 DFQATT and CDR2 SNEGSKA come from the germline V gene (reference sequence).

The chain combines TRBV28 with TRBJ2-7; the D gene is possibly TRBD2 (5 bases). Trimming left V 2 bases short and J 4 bases short, with 12 bases between. The CDR3 consists of 14 residues. From germline, CDR1 is MDHEN and CDR2 SYDVKM. The DNA of the CDR3 is TGTGCCAGCAGTTTACCGGCTCGGGGTTACGAGCAGTACTTC. This sequence encodes CASSLPARGYEQYF.

This chain links TRBV11-2 with TRBJ2-7; D ambiguous. The CDR3 loop spans 15 amino acids. The V end was cut by 0 bases, the J end by 2 bases, with 11 bases between. Germline values: CDR1 SGHAT, CDR2 FQNNGV. DNA of the CDR3: TGTGCCAGCAGCTTAGATAGTGGTTCCCCCTACGAGCAGTACTTC. Protein sequence: CASSLDSGSPYEQYF. The entire variable domain, with the rest obtained from reference TRBV11-2 and TRBJ2-7, is as follows: EAGVAQSPRYKIIEKRQSVAFWCNPISGHATLYWYQQILGQGPKLLIQFQNNGVVDDSQLPKDRFSAERLKGVDSTLKIQPAKLEDSAVYLCASSLDSGSPYEQYFGPGTRLTVT.